This TCR beta chain was recorded in a study of T cell responses to AZD1222 COVID-19 vaccine. Whole-study context: Investigators merged groups given second doses at roughly 4 or roughly 12 weeks. The study, taken as a whole, reports: White British people made up most donors, females outnumbered males, and clonal diversity was possibly underestimated.

Method: immunoSEQ multiplex PCR; TCRdb's copy keeps in-frame clones and lacks some. The data show 130,000 or so clones, over 90% seen once. CDR1 is MGHRA and CDR2 is YSYEKL in the germline V gene. The CDR3 is made up of 18 amino acids. Trimming cost V 2 bases and J 0 bases; bases outside gene matches: 8. Points on this clone: Its antigen is undetermined.

The TCR originated in an adult in good health. The material sequenced was peripheral blood, taken on day 0 of AZD1222 vaccination. The chain has TRBV4-1 and TRBJ2-5; TRBD2 matches at 11 bases. In DNA, the CDR3 is TGCGCCAGCAGCCAACCAACTAGCGGGGGACCGTACCAAGAGACCCAGTACTTC. As protein: CASSQPTSGGPYQETQYF.